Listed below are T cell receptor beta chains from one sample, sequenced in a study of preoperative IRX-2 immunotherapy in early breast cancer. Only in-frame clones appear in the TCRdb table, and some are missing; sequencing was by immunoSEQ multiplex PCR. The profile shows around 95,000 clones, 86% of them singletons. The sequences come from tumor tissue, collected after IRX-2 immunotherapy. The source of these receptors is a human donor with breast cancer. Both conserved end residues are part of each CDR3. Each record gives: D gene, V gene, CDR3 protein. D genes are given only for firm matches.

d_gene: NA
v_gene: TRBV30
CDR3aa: CAWSKHRLTGNTIYF

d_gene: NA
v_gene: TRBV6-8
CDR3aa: CASSVDSSNQPQHF

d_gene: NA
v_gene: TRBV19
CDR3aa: CASSFDSVNTEAFF

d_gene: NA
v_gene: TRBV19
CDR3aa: CASSIGFNYGYTF

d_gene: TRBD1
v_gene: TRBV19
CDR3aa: CASWGIGGEQPQHF

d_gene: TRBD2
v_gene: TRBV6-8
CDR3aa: CASSSPMGLAGNRETQYF

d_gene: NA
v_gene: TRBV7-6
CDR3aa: CASSFIGPTSGNIQYF

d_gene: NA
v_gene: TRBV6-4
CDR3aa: CAISDGETQHF

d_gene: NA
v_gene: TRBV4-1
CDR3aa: CASSQRRGTHYEQFF

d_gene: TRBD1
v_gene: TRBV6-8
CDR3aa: CASSYSLQGGSSYEQYF

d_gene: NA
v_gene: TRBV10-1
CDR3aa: CASSEEGEQFF

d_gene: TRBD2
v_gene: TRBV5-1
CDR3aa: CASSLGASGGPRDF

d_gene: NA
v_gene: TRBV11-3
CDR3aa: CASSFVMAGDRELFF